The 25 T cell receptor beta chains given below trace back to one sample, sequenced in a study of cytomegalovirus exposure and HLA in healthy donors. The PCR had 60 Vbeta and 13 Jbeta primers. This table comes from immunoSEQ multiplex PCR, and its TCRdb copy is limited to in-frame clones, with some not included. The repertoire holds 200,000 to 250,000 clones, with over 80% as singletons. What was sequenced was PBMCs. The source is a woman between 45 and 65 years old in good health and CMV-seropositive.

The genes are TRBV6-5 and TRBJ1-6; a possible D gene is TRBD1 (5 bases). V was shortened by 2 bases and J by 10 bases, with 15 bases between the two germline ends. This CDR3 comprises 15 residues. Per germline, CDR1 MNHEY and CDR2 SVGAGI. The CDR3 coding sequence is TGTGCCAGCAGTTACGACAGATTTGGGAGGTCACCCCTCCACTTT. It codes for CASSYDRFGRSPLHF.

This clone turned up a few times. This chain links TRBV6-6 with TRBJ1-1, with 10 bases identical to TRBD1. Germline lookup yields CDR1 MNHNY and CDR2 SVGAGI (reference sequence). There are 12 residues in the CDR3. With V trimmed by 5 bases and J by 10 bases, 4 bases remained unmatched. The CDR3, as DNA: TGTGCCAGCAGTCCGGGACAGGGGAGAGCTTTCTTT. Translated, it gives CASSPGQGRAFF.

V gene TRBV29-1 combines with J gene TRBJ2-1; D is ambiguous. V was clipped by 5 bases and J by 4 bases, with 12 bases between them. CDR1 and CDR2 (germline): SQVTM, ANQGSEA. The CDR3 has 13 residues. The chain's CDR3 is CSVCPHRYNEQFF. The CDR3 DNA reads TGCAGCGTTTGCCCCCACAGATACAATGAGCAGTTCTTC.

A note on this clone: This same CDR3 is encoded by further DNA sequences in the sample. The rearrangement links TRBV6-5 to TRBJ1-6; no clear D gene. V lost 3 bases and J 5 bases, leaving 8 bases between the germline ends. The CDR3 consists of 14 residues. Germline values: CDR1 MNHEY, CDR2 SVGAGI. The CDR3 DNA follows: TGTGCCAGCAGTTATGCGGGGAATAATTCACCCCTCCACTTT. Amino acids: CASSYAGNNSPLHF.

V gene TRBV5-6 combines with J gene TRBJ1-6, with D hard to call. The CDR3 is 17 residues long. Germline values: CDR1 SGHDT, CDR2 YYEEEE. V was pared by 2 bases and J by 1 base, with 13 bases between. This CDR3 reads CASSFGTRRSYNSPLHF. The CDR3, as DNA: TGTGCCAGCAGCTTTGGTACGAGGAGATCCTATAATTCACCCCTCCACTTT.

V and J are TRBV30 and TRBJ2-7, with TRBD1 as a possible D gene (6 bases). The CDR3 consists of 14 residues. Germline V gene lookup returns CDR1 GTSNPN and CDR2 SVGIG (reference sequence). V shed 3 bases and J shed 0 bases, with 12 bases lying between them. The CDR3 DNA sequence: TGTGCCTGGAGCCAAGGACAGAGCTCCTACGAGCAGTACTTC. It specifies CAWSQGQSSYEQYF.

This sequence joins TRBV7-6 and TRBJ2-7; TRBD1 agrees at 7 bases. Germline CDR1 and CDR2: SGHVS and FNYEAQ. Trimming at V came to 5 bases and at J to 3 bases, leaving 10 bases not matched to a gene. The CDR3 contains 15 residues. The CDR3 reads CASSVRIGTDYEQYF. The CDR3 DNA follows: TGTGCCAGCAGCGTAAGAATCGGGACAGACTACGAGCAGTACTTC.

The CDR3: CASSPTGTGDDEQYF. CDR3 nucleotide sequence: TGCGCCAGCAGCCCTACCGGGACAGGGGACGACGAGCAGTACTTC. This rearrangement joins TRBV5-1 to TRBJ2-7, with 10 positions matching TRBD1. V lost 4 bases and J lost 5; bases outside the gene matches: 9. Looked up from germline, CDR1 is SGHRS and CDR2 is YFSETQ. This CDR3 has 15 residues.

This clone was observed a few times. The chain couples TRBV4-3 to TRBJ1-5; D gene unclear. The germline V and J ends were trimmed by 8 bases and 1 base, with 15 bases remaining between them. CDR3 size: 15 residues. CDR1 LGHNA and CDR2 YSLEER come from the germline V gene. CDR3 sequence (DNA): TGCGCCAGCGGGGAGGGATTGTGGAGCAATCAGCCCCAGCATTTT. This codes for CASGEGLWSNQPQHF.

This chain connects TRBV2 to TRBJ2-1; D ambiguous. The V end lost 1 base, the J end lost 4 bases, and 5 bases lay between the germline ends. CDR3 length: 13 amino acids. Looked up from germline, CDR1 is SNHLY and CDR2 is FYNNEI. For the CDR3, the DNA is TGTGCCAGCAGTGAAGGGCCATACAATGAGCAGTTCTTC. Translation: CASSEGPYNEQFF.

In nucleotides, the CDR3 is TGTGCCGGGTGGGCACCGAACACCGGGGAGCTGTTTTTT. Its protein is CAGWAPNTGELFF. This chain uses TRBV19 with TRBJ2-2, with unresolved D. CDR1 and CDR2 from the germline V gene are LNHDA and SQIVND (reference sequence). The CDR3 runs 13 residues. The germline V and J ends were trimmed by 11 bases and 0 bases, with 10 bases remaining between them.

The chain combines TRBV6-5 with TRBJ2-7; D is possibly TRBD1 (6 bases). Germline V gene data show CDR1 as MNHEY and CDR2 as SVGAGI. Trimming removed 6 bases at V and 0 bases at J, with 12 bases between. The CDR3 extends over 14 amino acids. This CDR3 reads CASSVDRNSYEQYF. DNA for the CDR3: TGTGCCAGCAGCGTAGACAGGAACTCCTACGAGCAGTACTTC.

The chain joins TRBV5-8 to TRBJ1-4, with D tentatively TRBD1 (6 bases). This CDR3 spans 15 amino acids. In germline, CDR1 is SGHTS, CDR2 YDEGEE. Trimming shortened V by 2 bases and J by 3 bases, and 11 bases separated the two germline ends. CDR3 loop: CASSFGQLANEKLFF. The CDR3 nucleotides read TGTGCCAGCAGCTTCGGACAGCTCGCTAATGAAAAACTGTTTTTT.

Of note for this clone: The junction does not match germline at one end; this may be a read error. The CDR3 here is CASSIRESNNGQFF. As DNA, the CDR3 is TGCGCCAGCAGTATCCGGGAGTCGAACAATGGGCAGTTCTTC. The chain uses TRBV5-1 and TRBJ2-1; a possible D gene is TRBD2 (6 bases). The germline CDR1 and CDR2 sequences are SGHRS and YFSETQ. The CDR3 runs to 14 residues.

V is TRBV5-4 and J is TRBJ1-2; D is possibly TRBD1 (5 bases). Per germline, CDR1 SGHNT and CDR2 YYREEE (reference sequence). The CDR3 contains 13 residues. Between the trimmed V and J ends, which lost 0 bases and 3 bases, there was a span of 6 bases. This CDR3 reads CASSLDRHYGYTF. The CDR3 DNA reads TGTGCCAGCAGCTTGGACAGGCACTATGGCTACACCTTC.

This chain joins TRBV4-1 and TRBJ2-1; D gene unclear. Germline V CDR1 and CDR2: MGHRA, YSYEKL. The CDR3 length is 13 residues. V was trimmed by 4 bases and J by 4 bases, leaving 8 bases between them. The CDR3 nucleotides read TGCGCCAGCAGCCCCCAGACTTACAATGAGCAGTTCTTC. This translates into CASSPQTYNEQFF.

This clone was picked up a small number of times. The V gene is TRBV5-4, the J gene TRBJ1-6; the match to TRBD1 covers 7 bases. Per germline, CDR1 SGHNT and CDR2 YYREEE (reference sequence). This CDR3 has 14 amino acids. The J segment lost 10 bases and the V segment lost 5 bases, leaving 9 bases of the junction unmatched. CDR3 DNA sequence: TGTGCCAGCAGTTCTGACAGGGTTGTCTCACCCCTCCACTTT. Encoded protein: CASSSDRVVSPLHF.

The chain has TRBV7-9 and TRBJ1-1; TRBD1 might be the D (5 bases). This CDR3 comprises 11 residues. Per germline, CDR1 SEHNR and CDR2 FQNEAQ (reference sequence). V dropped 7 bases and J dropped 10 bases, with 13 bases sitting between them. The CDR3 nucleotides read TGTGCCAGCACCTATGCTGGGGCAGCTTTCTTT. Amino acid sequence: CASTYAGAAFF.

This chain connects TRBV6-1 to TRBJ2-7, with 9 positions matching TRBD1. The CDR3 runs to 16 residues. V shed 2 bases and J 2 bases; nucleotides not matched to a gene: 7. Germline CDR1 is MNHNS and CDR2 is SASEGT. The DNA for the CDR3 is TGTGCCAGCAGTGAACTCGGGACAGGGATAGCCTACGAGCAGTACTTC. Translating it yields CASSELGTGIAYEQYF.

The gene calls are TRBV5-1 and TRBJ2-3; maybe TRBD2 (6 bases). Per the germline V gene, CDR1 is SGHRS and CDR2 is YFSETQ. The CDR3 sequence is 17 residues long. The V end was cut by 0 bases, the J end by 1 base, with 15 bases between. CDR3 residues: CASSLGGGVVGTDTQYF. CDR3 bases: TGCGCCAGCAGCTTGGGGGGCGGGGTCGTGGGCACAGATACGCAGTATTTT.

The chain employs TRBV6-1 and TRBJ1-2; the D gene is possibly TRBD1 (5 bases). The germline V and J ends were trimmed by 6 bases and 6 bases, with 11 bases remaining between them. Germline CDR1 and CDR2: MNHNS and SASEGT. This CDR3 region has 12 residues. CDR3 DNA: TGTGCCAGCAGCAGGGATATCGATGGCTACACCTTC. Amino acid sequence: CASSRDIDGYTF.

This chain links TRBV5-4 with TRBJ1-2, with a tentative D call TRBD1 (6 bases). The V end lost 4 bases, the J end lost 3 bases, and 16 bases lay between the germline ends. The CDR3 sequence is 15 residues long. CDR1 is SGHNT, CDR2 YYREEE, per germline (reference sequence). In DNA, the CDR3 is TGTGCCAGCAGCACAGGACAGTCCGCGGACTATGGCTACACCTTC. Residues: CASSTGQSADYGYTF.

The chain is built from TRBV7-3 and TRBJ2-3, with D uncertain. Trimming shortened V by 5 bases and J by 4 bases, and 10 bases separated the two germline ends. Germline assignment: CDR1 SGHTA and CDR2 FQGTGA. This CDR3 is 13 amino acids long. Written as DNA, the CDR3 is TGTGCCAGCAGCCAGGCTACTCCAGATACGCAGTATTTT. Amino acids: CASSQATPDTQYF.

The chain carries TRBV5-1 and TRBJ2-2; 9 bases are shared with TRBD1. The CDR3 is 17 residues long. The junction had 5 bases not matched to a gene; V was cut back by 0 bases and J by 2 bases. The germline V gene encodes CDR1 SGHRS and CDR2 YFSETQ. CDR3 region: CASSLEPGQGNTGELFF. The CDR3 DNA sequence: TGCGCCAGCAGCTTGGAACCGGGACAGGGAAACACCGGGGAGCTGTTTTTT.

Only one count was recorded for this clone. The V call is TRBV9, the J call TRBJ2-1; a possible D gene is TRBD2 (6 bases). This CDR3 is 16 amino acids long. V gave up 3 bases and J gave up 6 bases, with 19 bases separating them. The germline gives CDR1 SGDLS, CDR2 YYNGEE. The CDR3 here is CASSETPGLDGNEQFF. The CDR3 region has the DNA TGTGCCAGCAGCGAAACACCGGGACTCGATGGCAATGAGCAGTTCTTC.